These 14 T cell receptor beta chains share one sample of origin, sequenced in a study of blood T cell repertoires in COVID-19. Assay used: immunoSEQ multiplex PCR; TCRdb lists only in-frame clones, some missing. The sample has over 130,000 clones, over 75% seen once. The sequenced sample was peripheral blood. The receptors shown here come from a man aged 45-65 years with acute or convalescent COVID-19.

This clone was seen more than once but under ten times. This chain joins TRBV7-9 and TRBJ2-7, with D possibly being TRBD2 (6 bases). Germline CDR1 and CDR2: SEHNR and FQNEAQ (reference sequence). This CDR3 has 14 amino acids. Trimming stripped 5 bases from V and 2 bases from J, with 13 bases between. CDR3 sequence: CASSRGGEAYEQYF. In nucleotides, the CDR3 is TGTGCCAGCAGCCGTGGAGGGGAGGCCTACGAGCAGTACTTC.

This chain links TRBV12-5 with TRBJ2-1, with TRBD1 as a possible D gene (6 bases). The CDR3 runs 15 residues. With 2 bases removed from V and 4 bases from J, the gap between germline ends came to 12 bases. Looked up from germline, CDR1 is LGHNT and CDR2 is FRNRAP. The CDR3 DNA reads TGTGCTAGTGGTTTGTTGGCGAGGGGGTACAATGAGCAGTTCTTC. It codes for CASGLLARGYNEQFF.

CDR3 nucleotides: TGTGCCGTCCAGGGCGGCTATGGCTACACCTTC. It is translated as CAVQGGYGYTF. The V and J genes are TRBV28 and TRBJ1-2; TRBD1 is a possible D gene (5 bases). Trimming left V 11 bases short and J 4 bases short, with 11 bases between. In germline, CDR1 is MDHEN, CDR2 SYDVKM. There are 11 residues in the CDR3.

The chain joins TRBV12-3 or TRBV12-4 to TRBJ1-6, with unresolved D. V lost 10 bases to trimming and J lost 10 bases, with 17 bases between them. This CDR3 comprises 13 residues. As DNA, the CDR3 is TGTGCCACCAGGCCGAATTTGGGCTCACCCCTCCACTTT. It specifies CATRPNLGSPLHF.

The chain carries TRBV11-2 and TRBJ1-6; no reliable D call. Per germline, CDR1 SGHAT and CDR2 FQNNGV. CDR3 length: 13 amino acids. V was clipped by 5 bases and J by 4 bases, with 6 bases between them. The CDR3: CASSPEYNSPLHF. CDR3 DNA: TGTGCCAGCAGCCCGGAGTATAATTCACCCCTCCACTTT.

This chain uses TRBV11-2 with TRBJ1-2, with TRBD1 matching over 9 bases. This CDR3 region has 16 residues. CDR1 SGHAT and CDR2 FQNNGV come from the germline V gene. With 4 bases clipped from V and 4 bases from J, the junction kept 10 bases outside the gene matches. The CDR3, as DNA: TGTGCCAGCAGCTCATGGAACCGGGACAGGGTCTATGGCTACACCTTC. Amino acid sequence: CASSSWNRDRVYGYTF.

V gene TRBV9 combines with J gene TRBJ2-2; 10 positions match TRBD1. Germline V CDR1 and CDR2: SGDLS, YYNGEE. Trimming took 6 bases from V and 5 from J; bases not matched to a gene: 10. The CDR3 loop spans 16 amino acids. The CDR3 is CASKKTGGQTTGELFF. The CDR3 nucleotides are TGTGCCAGCAAAAAGACAGGGGGCCAAACTACCGGGGAGCTGTTTTTT.

This clone was detected once. The chain carries TRBV28 and TRBJ1-2; unclear D gene. The length of the CDR3 is 13 residues. Germline values: CDR1 MDHEN, CDR2 SYDVKM. V was clipped by 7 bases and J by 7 bases, with 16 bases between them. This CDR3 reads CASTGPTEGGYTF. In DNA form, the CDR3 reads TGTGCCAGCACCGGACCAACGGAGGGTGGCTACACCTTC.

In its sample, this clone was seen a few times. The rearrangement joins TRBV27 to TRBJ1-6; D remains ambiguous. CDR1 and CDR2 from the germline V gene are MNHEY and SMNVEV (reference sequence). This CDR3 contains 14 residues. V lost 2 bases to trimming and J lost 0 bases, with 2 bases between them. The CDR3, as DNA: TGTGCCAGCAGTTTACGCTCCTATAATTCACCCCTCCACTTT. This codes for CASSLRSYNSPLHF.

CDR3 sequence reads: CAWSVGTGYNEQFF. CDR3 in DNA: TGTGCCTGGAGTGTTGGTACGGGGTACAATGAGCAGTTCTTC. The genes are TRBV30 and TRBJ2-1; TRBD2 is a possible D gene (5 bases). V lost 0 bases, J lost 4 bases, and 10 bases lay in between. Per the germline V gene, CDR1 is GTSNPN and CDR2 is SVGIG (reference sequence). The CDR3 contains 14 residues.

There are a few counts of this clone. The chain is built from TRBV2 and TRBJ1-1; 7 bases are shared with TRBD1. J lost 3 bases, V lost 2 bases, and 6 bases had no gene match. There are 15 residues in the CDR3. CDR1 SNHLY and CDR2 FYNNEI come from the germline V gene. The CDR3 sequence: CASSENTGAYTEAFF. Written as DNA, the CDR3 is TGTGCCAGCAGTGAAAATACAGGGGCATACACTGAAGCTTTCTTT.

V is TRBV12-5 and J is TRBJ1-5, with D possibly matching TRBD1 (6 bases). The CDR3 has 16 residues. Looked up from germline, CDR1 is LGHNT and CDR2 is FRNRAP. V was shortened by 1 base and J by 2 bases, with 12 bases between the two germline ends. The CDR3 here is CASGLAYRDGNQPQHF. The DNA of the CDR3 is TGTGCTAGTGGTTTGGCTTACAGGGATGGCAATCAGCCCCAGCATTTT.

The chain joins TRBV7-9 to TRBJ1-1; 10 positions agree with TRBD1. The CDR3 has 18 amino acids. The V gene end was trimmed by 5 bases and the J gene end by 4 bases; junction bases not matched to a gene: 16. Per germline, CDR1 SEHNR and CDR2 FQNEAQ (reference sequence). The CDR3 region is CASSPRARQGARSTEAFF. The CDR3 DNA follows: TGTGCCAGCAGCCCCAGAGCTAGACAGGGGGCGCGTAGCACTGAAGCTTTCTTT.

This clone was recorded once. V is TRBV21-1 and J is TRBJ1-5. TRBV21-1 is shown as a pseudogene. The CDR3 runs to 12 residues. CDR3 protein: CEGGRTGQPQHF. The CDR3 DNA reads as TGTGAGGGGGGGAGGACTGGGCAGCCCCAGCATTTT.